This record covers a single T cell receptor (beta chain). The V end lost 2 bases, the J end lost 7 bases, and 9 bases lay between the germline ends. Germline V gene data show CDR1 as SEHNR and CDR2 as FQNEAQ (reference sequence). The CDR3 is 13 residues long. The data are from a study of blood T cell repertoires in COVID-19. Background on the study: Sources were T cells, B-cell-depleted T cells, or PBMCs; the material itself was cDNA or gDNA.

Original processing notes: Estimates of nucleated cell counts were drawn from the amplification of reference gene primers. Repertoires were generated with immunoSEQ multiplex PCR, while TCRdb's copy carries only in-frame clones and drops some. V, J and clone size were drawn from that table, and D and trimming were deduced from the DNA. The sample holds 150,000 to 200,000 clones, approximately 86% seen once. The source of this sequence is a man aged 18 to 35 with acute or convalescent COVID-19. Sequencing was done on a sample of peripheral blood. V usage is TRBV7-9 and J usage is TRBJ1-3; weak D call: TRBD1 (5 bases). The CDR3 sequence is CASSLQGLNTIYF. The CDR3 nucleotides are TGTGCCAGCAGCTTACAGGGTTTGAACACCATATATTTT.